Included here is one T cell receptor beta chain sequence, with context. Primers included in the PCR were 60 Vbeta and 13 Jbeta primers. Measured with immunoSEQ multiplex PCR; TCRdb has only the in-frame clones, and not every one. The table includes about 140,000 clones, roughly three quarters detected once. The source of the sample is a study of cytomegalovirus exposure and HLA in healthy donors. Losses at the gene ends were 4 bases for V and 5 bases for J; bases not matched to a gene: 8. Germline V gene data show CDR1 as SGHRS and CDR2 as YFSETQ. The CDR3 has 16 residues. The genes are TRBV5-1 and TRBJ2-1; TRBD2 matches at 11 bases. The source of this sequence is a female donor in good health and CMV-seronegative. The source material was PBMCs. CDR3 sequence reads: CASSAIGTSGNNEQFF. Here the CDR3 DNA reads TGCGCCAGCAGCGCAATCGGGACTAGCGGAAACAATGAGCAGTTCTTC.